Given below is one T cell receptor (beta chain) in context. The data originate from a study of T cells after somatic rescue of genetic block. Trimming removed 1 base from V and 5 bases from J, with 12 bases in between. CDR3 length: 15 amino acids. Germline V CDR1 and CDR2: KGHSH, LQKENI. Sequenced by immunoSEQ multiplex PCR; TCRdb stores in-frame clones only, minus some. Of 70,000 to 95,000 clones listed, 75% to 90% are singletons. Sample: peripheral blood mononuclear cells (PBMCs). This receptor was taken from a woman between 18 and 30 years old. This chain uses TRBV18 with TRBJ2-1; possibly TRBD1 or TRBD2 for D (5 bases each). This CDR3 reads CASSPLLGRHNEQFF. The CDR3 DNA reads TGTGCCAGCTCACCACTATTGGGACGCCACAATGAGCAGTTCTTC. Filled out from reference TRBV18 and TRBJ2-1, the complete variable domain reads NAGVMQNPRHLVRRRGQEARLRCSPMKGHSHVYWYRQLPEEGLKFMVYLQKENIIDESGMPKERFSAEFPKEGPSILRIQQVVRGDSAAYFCASSPLLGRHNEQFFGPGTRLTVL.